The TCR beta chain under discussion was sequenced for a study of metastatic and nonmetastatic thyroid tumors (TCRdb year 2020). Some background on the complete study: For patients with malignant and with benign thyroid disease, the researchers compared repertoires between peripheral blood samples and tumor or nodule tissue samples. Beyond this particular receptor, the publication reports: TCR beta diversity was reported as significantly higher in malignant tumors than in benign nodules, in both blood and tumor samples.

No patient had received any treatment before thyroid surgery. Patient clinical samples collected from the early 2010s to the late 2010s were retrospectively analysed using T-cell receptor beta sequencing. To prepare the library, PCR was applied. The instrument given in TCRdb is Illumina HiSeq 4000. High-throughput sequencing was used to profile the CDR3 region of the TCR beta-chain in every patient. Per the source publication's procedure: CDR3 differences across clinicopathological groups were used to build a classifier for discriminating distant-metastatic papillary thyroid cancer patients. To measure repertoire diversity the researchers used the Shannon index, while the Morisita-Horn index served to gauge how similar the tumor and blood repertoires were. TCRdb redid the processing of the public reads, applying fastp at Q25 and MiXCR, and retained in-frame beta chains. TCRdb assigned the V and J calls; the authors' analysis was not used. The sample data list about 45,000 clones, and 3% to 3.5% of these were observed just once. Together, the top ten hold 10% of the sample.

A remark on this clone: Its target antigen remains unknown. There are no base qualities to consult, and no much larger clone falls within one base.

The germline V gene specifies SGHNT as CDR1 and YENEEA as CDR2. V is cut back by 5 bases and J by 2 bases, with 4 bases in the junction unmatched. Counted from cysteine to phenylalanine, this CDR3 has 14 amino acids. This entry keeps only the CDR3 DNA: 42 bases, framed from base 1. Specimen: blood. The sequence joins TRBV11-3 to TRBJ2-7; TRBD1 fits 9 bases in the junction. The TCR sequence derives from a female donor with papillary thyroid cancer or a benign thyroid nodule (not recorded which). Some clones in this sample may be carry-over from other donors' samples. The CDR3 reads CASSDTGGPYEQYF. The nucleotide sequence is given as TGTGCCAGCAGCGACACAGGGGGCCCCTACGAGCAGTACTTC.